Here is one T cell receptor beta chain with its context. The antigen is not known. Together with a sample-barcoded 5' primer, a J-beta primer mix was included in a second PCR lasting roughly 6 to 12 cycles. MiXCR, applied by TCRdb to the 5' RACE reads, yields one record per CDR3 protein. Of fewer than 2,000,000 distinct CDR3 sequences in the sample, roughly 32% were seen once. These data come from a study of blood T cells in healthy people across ages. Overall study results and limits: Investigators treated diversity estimates from one million T cells as underestimates.

V gave up 0 bases and J gave up 11 bases; unmatched junction bases: 16. Germline V CDR1 and CDR2: SGDLS, YYNGEE. The CDR3 has 16 amino acids. The source of this sequence is a woman aged 25-40 years in good health. The chain recombines TRBV9 with TRBJ2-5, with 7 bases aligning to TRBD1. The sequenced sample consisted of blood. The CDR3 DNA reads TGTGCCAGCAGCGTAGATATGGCCTCTTACACAGGGGAGCAGTACTTC. It encodes CASSVDMASYTGEQYF.